These 27 T cell receptor beta chains originate from one sample sequenced in a study of blood T cell repertoires in COVID-19. Some clones are missing from TCRdb's copy, which holds only in-frame ones; the method was immunoSEQ multiplex PCR. The table includes roughly 430,000 clones, nearly 90% detected once. Source material: PBMCs or T cells enriched from blood (not recorded which). The receptors here all came from a middle-aged woman with acute COVID-19.

The chain recombines TRBV19 with TRBJ1-5, with D possibly being TRBD1 (5 bases). This CDR3 is 15 amino acids long. V lost 4 bases, J lost 1 base, and 11 bases lay in between. CDR1 is LNHDA and CDR2 is SQIVND in the germline V gene (reference sequence). This CDR3 reads CASSSSRGSNQPQHF. For the CDR3, the DNA is TGTGCCAGTAGTAGTTCACGGGGGAGCAATCAGCCCCAGCATTTT.

This chain uses TRBV5-1 with TRBJ2-3; TRBD2 matches 11 bases. The CDR3 is 16 residues long. V was pared by 2 bases and J by 5 bases, with 7 bases of the junction left unmatched. The V gene's germline CDR1 is SGHRS and CDR2 YFSETQ. This chain's CDR3 is CASSFSLAGGKDTQYF. CDR3 in DNA: TGCGCCAGCAGCTTTAGCCTAGCGGGGGGCAAAGATACGCAGTATTTT.

The chain is built from TRBV11-2 and TRBJ2-7; possible D gene TRBD2, 5 bases. Germline V gene data show CDR1 as SGHAT and CDR2 as FQNNGV. The CDR3 consists of 13 residues. V lost 5 bases to trimming and J lost 3 bases, with 11 bases between them. The CDR3 loop is CASSPGLLYEQYF. CDR3 nucleotides: TGTGCCAGCAGCCCCGGACTTCTCTACGAGCAGTACTTC.

The chain links TRBV19 to TRBJ2-1; TRBD2 matches 11 bases. Germline assignment: CDR1 LNHDA and CDR2 SQIVND (reference sequence). Trimming cost V 5 bases and J 3 bases; bases outside gene matches: 3. CDR3 length equals 15 residues. CDR3 coding DNA: TGTGCCAGTAGTGTGGGACTAGCGGTCTACAATGAGCAGTTCTTC. This sequence encodes CASSVGLAVYNEQFF.

The V gene is TRBV4-1, the J gene TRBJ2-1; weak D call: TRBD2 (6 bases). The CDR3 contains 15 residues. With 3 bases removed from V and 5 bases from J, the gap between germline ends came to 14 bases. From germline, CDR1 is MGHRA and CDR2 YSYEKL. The CDR3, as DNA: TGCGCCAGCAGCCATCCGGGACTGCCGAACAATGAGCAGTTCTTC. Its translation: CASSHPGLPNNEQFF.

The chain employs TRBV7-9 and TRBJ2-7; D is uncertain. The CDR3 length is 13 residues. The V end was cut by 5 bases, the J end by 1 base, with 9 bases between. Germline CDR1 is SEHNR and CDR2 is FQNEAQ (reference sequence). The CDR3 DNA is TGTGCCAGCAGCGCCAGTGTGTCCTACGAGCAGTACTTC. This sequence encodes CASSASVSYEQYF.

The V call is TRBV6-5, the J call TRBJ2-3; 8 nucleotides line up with TRBD2. Germline assignment: CDR1 MNHEY and CDR2 SVGAGI. The junction had 3 bases not matched to a gene; V was cut back by 0 bases and J by 4 bases. The CDR3 extends over 15 amino acids. Here the CDR3 reads CASSYSSGASDTQYF. CDR3 nucleotide sequence: TGTGCCAGCAGTTACTCTAGCGGGGCGTCAGATACGCAGTATTTT.

This chain connects TRBV5-6 to TRBJ1-5; tentatively, D is TRBD1 (5 bases). Germline-derived CDR1 and CDR2 are SGHDT and YYEEEE. The length of the CDR3 is 14 residues. V was cut by 2 bases and J by 6 bases, with 12 bases left in between. The CDR3 protein is CASSFGRESQPQHF. CDR3 nucleotides: TGTGCCAGCAGCTTTGGCAGGGAAAGTCAGCCCCAGCATTTT.

This sequence joins TRBV10-1 and TRBJ1-2, with TRBD1 matching over 7 bases. Germline CDR1 and CDR2: WNHNN and SYGVQD (reference sequence). Trimming cost V 5 bases and J 3 bases; bases outside gene matches: 3. The CDR3 length is 13 residues. The CDR3 nucleotides read TGCGCCAGCAGTACCGACAGGGACTATGGCTACACCTTC. It yields the protein CASSTDRDYGYTF.

The rearrangement uses TRBV3-1 (or the pseudogene TRBV3-2) and TRBJ1-2, with no clear D. The CDR3 has 13 residues. V was pared by 4 bases and J by 1 base, with 7 bases between. Germline V CDR1 and CDR2: LGHDT, YNNKEL (reference sequence). DNA of the CDR3: TGTGCCAGCAGCCCGGCGGGTAACTATGGCTACACCTTC. Its translation: CASSPAGNYGYTF.

The chain joins TRBV30 to TRBJ1-5; maybe TRBD1 (6 bases). Per the germline V gene, CDR1 is GTSNPN and CDR2 is SVGIG (reference sequence). The CDR3 runs 14 residues. V was pared by 2 bases and J by 6 bases, with 14 bases between. The CDR3 bases are TGTGCCTGGAGTCGTCAGGGGTCCGGTCAGCCCCAGCATTTT. Protein product: CAWSRQGSGQPQHF.

On this clone itself: The same CDR3 also results from other DNA sequences found in this sample. This chain joins TRBV18 and TRBJ1-2, with D possibly TRBD1 on 5 matching bases. The germline V and J ends were trimmed by 2 bases and 2 bases, with 6 bases remaining between them. CDR3 size: 13 residues. From germline, CDR1 is KGHSH and CDR2 LQKENI. CDR3 sequence (DNA): TGTGCCAGCTCACCAGACAGAAACTATGGCTACACCTTC. Amino acids: CASSPDRNYGYTF.

This clone came up a few times. The chain is built from TRBV24-1 and TRBJ2-1; D not certain. From germline, CDR1 is KGHDR and CDR2 SFDVKD. The CDR3 is 15 amino acids. The V end was cut by 7 bases, the J end by 0 bases, with 12 bases between. This CDR3 reads CATRSAVSSYNEQFF. In DNA form, the CDR3 reads TGTGCCACCAGGAGCGCTGTGAGCTCCTACAATGAGCAGTTCTTC.

J is TRBJ2-1 and V is TRBV5-4; a possible D gene is TRBD1 (5 bases). The ends were cut back, 2 bases at V and 7 bases at J, with 16 bases in the middle. Germline CDR1 reads SGHNT; CDR2 reads YYREEE (reference sequence). The CDR3 is made up of 15 amino acids. This CDR3 reads CASSFFRANKNEQFF. The CDR3 nucleotides are TGTGCCAGCAGCTTTTTCAGGGCTAATAAGAATGAGCAGTTCTTC.

The rearrangement links TRBV5-5 to TRBJ1-1; D is ambiguous. The CDR3 loop spans 14 amino acids. Trimming cost V 0 bases and J 2 bases, with 8 bases left between them. CDR1 and CDR2 from the germline V gene are SGHKS and YYEKEE (reference sequence). The CDR3, as DNA: TGTGCCAGCAGCTTGGTAGTTTTAAACACTGAAGCTTTCTTT. This codes for CASSLVVLNTEAFF.

The chain carries TRBV20-1 and TRBJ2-7; D gene unclear. This CDR3 has 13 amino acids. Germline V lookup: CDR1 DFQATT, CDR2 SNEGSKA (reference sequence). V lost 3 bases and J 5 bases, leaving 14 bases between the germline ends. In DNA, the CDR3 is TGCAGTGCTAGTTCCGGGTTCGGCGACGAGCAGTACTTC. Encoded protein: CSASSGFGDEQYF.

This clone has a single count. The CDR3 nucleotides are TGTGCCAGCAGCTCCTTAGCGAGATCGAACACCGGGGAGCTGTTTTTT. Its translation is CASSSLARSNTGELFF. The V gene is TRBV5-5, the J gene TRBJ2-2, with a possible D match to TRBD2 (5 bases). V was shortened by 3 bases and J by 0 bases, with 12 bases between the two germline ends. This CDR3 comprises 16 residues. In germline, CDR1 is SGHKS, CDR2 YYEKEE (reference sequence).

This chain uses TRBV19 with TRBJ1-2; 7 bases align to TRBD1. The CDR3 extends over 12 amino acids. V lost 5 bases, J lost 9 bases, and 6 bases stayed unmatched. CDR1 LNHDA and CDR2 SQIVND come from the germline V gene (reference sequence). The CDR3 spells CASSSRQGSYTF. CDR3 sequence (DNA): TGTGCCAGTAGTTCCCGACAGGGTAGCTACACCTTC.

This chain uses TRBV6-5 with TRBJ2-1; D not certain. The germline V and J ends were trimmed by 2 bases and 5 bases, with 4 bases remaining between them. This CDR3 region has 12 residues. Germline V gives CDR1 MNHEY, CDR2 SVGAGI. DNA of the CDR3: TGTGCCAGCAGTTACCTAGACAATGAGCAGTTCTTC. Protein product: CASSYLDNEQFF.

CDR3: CASSPLSKGGGNTIYF. The CDR3 bases are TGTGCCAGCAGCCCGTTGTCCAAAGGGGGTGGAAACACCATATATTTT. The chain couples TRBV3-1 (or the pseudogene TRBV3-2) to TRBJ1-3, with TRBD1 as a possible D gene (6 bases). Germline V lookup: CDR1 LGHDT, CDR2 YNNKEL (reference sequence). V lost 4 bases, J lost 3 bases, and 16 bases lay in between. The CDR3 extends over 16 amino acids.

This chain links TRBV5-1 with TRBJ1-2; a weak D match, TRBD1 (5 bases). Germline CDR1 reads SGHRS; CDR2 reads YFSETQ. The CDR3 loop spans 15 amino acids. V lost 2 bases and J lost 3, with 14 bases in between. CDR3 coding DNA: TGCGCCAGCAGCTTCACCTCGGGGGGGGACTATGGCTACACCTTC. The encoded protein is CASSFTSGGDYGYTF.

This chain connects TRBV6-4 to TRBJ1-6; D call uncertain. V was clipped by 0 bases and J by 7 bases, with 10 bases between them. The V gene's germline CDR1 is MRHNA and CDR2 SNTAGT. CDR3 length: 15 amino acids. The CDR3, as DNA: TGTGCCAGCAGTGACTCCGGACTTTACAATTCACCCCTCCACTTT. Amino acids: CASSDSGLYNSPLHF.

The chain recombines TRBV2 with TRBJ2-1, with 16 bases aligning to TRBD2. This CDR3 comprises 18 residues. V shed 5 bases, J shed 9 bases, and the junction held 13 bases outside the gene matches. Germline V CDR1 and CDR2: SNHLY, FYNNEI. DNA of the CDR3: TGTGCCAGCAGTCCTGGGGGACTAGCGGGGGGGCTCTCAAGTGAGCAGTTCTTC. Its translation is CASSPGGLAGGLSSEQFF.

This chain uses TRBV30 with TRBJ1-5; weak D call: TRBD1 (6 bases). There are 15 residues in the CDR3. V lost 1 base, J lost 6 bases, and 16 bases lay in between. Germline V CDR1 and CDR2: GTSNPN, SVGIG (reference sequence). The chain's CDR3 is CAWSEDSGFGQPQHF. CDR3 nucleotide sequence: TGTGCCTGGAGTGAGGACAGTGGATTCGGTCAGCCCCAGCATTTT.

This clone was seen a single time. The chain links TRBV12-2 to TRBJ1-5; the table's D call, TRBD1, has no DNA check behind it. TRBV12-2 is labeled a pseudogene. The length of the CDR3 is 14 residues. CDR3 bases: TGTGCAAGTCGCTTAGCCGACAGGGATCAGCCCCAGCATTTT. It yields the protein CASRLADRDQPQHF.

Worth noting for this clone: The same CDR3 is also encoded by other DNA sequences in this sample. Written as DNA, the CDR3 is TGCAGTGCTAGTCCCTCCACAGATACGCAGTATTTT. As protein: CSASPSTDTQYF. The chain employs TRBV20-1 and TRBJ2-3, with D unclear. CDR3 length equals 12 residues. V was trimmed by 3 bases and J by 2 bases, leaving 6 bases between them. Looked up from germline, CDR1 is DFQATT and CDR2 is SNEGSKA (reference sequence).

The chain uses TRBV18 and TRBJ1-2, with D maybe TRBD1 (6 bases). V was trimmed by 5 bases and J by 5 bases, leaving 18 bases between them. The CDR3 consists of 15 residues. Germline CDR1 and CDR2: KGHSH and LQKENI. CDR3 nucleotide sequence: TGTGCCAGCTCAGAGCTCTCAGGGGAAGGGTATGGCTACACCTTC. It yields the protein CASSELSGEGYGYTF.